The 20 T cell receptor beta chains below all came from one sample that was sequenced in a study of T cells in Graves' hyperthyroidism and ophthalmopathy. The investigators amplified TCR beta CDR3 regions from RNA transcripts. The primer set for the first-round RT-PCR of the TCR CDR3 was HTBI. TCRdb passed the multiplex PCR reads through MiXCR, listing each CDR3 protein once. The repertoire holds roughly 380,000 distinct CDR3 sequences, with approximately 14% as singletons. The sequencing input was blood. These receptors originate from a woman aged 18-30 years with Graves' hyperthyroidism.

This clonotype was seen a handful of times. The V call is TRBV20-1, the J call TRBJ2-5; D not resolved. The CDR3 contains 11 residues. Germline CDR1 reads DFQATT; CDR2 reads SNEGSKA (reference sequence). Trimming pared 7 bases from V and 3 bases from J, leaving 9 bases between. The CDR3, as DNA: TGCAGTGGAGACAATAAAGAGACCCAGTACTTC. Translated, it gives CSGDNKETQYF.

In its sample, this clonotype was seen many times. The genes are TRBV11-2 and TRBJ2-1; no reliable D call. The V and J ends lost 0 bases and 9 bases respectively, with 9 bases between them. The CDR3 covers 13 residues. Germline V gene sequence: CDR1 SGHAT, CDR2 FQNNGV. The CDR3 spells CASSLDREGEQFF. DNA of the CDR3: TGTGCCAGCAGCTTAGATCGCGAAGGTGAGCAGTTCTTC.

The chain carries TRBV29-1 and TRBJ1-1; possible D gene TRBD1, 6 bases. V was trimmed by 6 bases and J by 3 bases, leaving 17 bases between them. Germline values: CDR1 SQVTM, CDR2 ANQGSEA. This CDR3 has 14 residues. The CDR3, as DNA: TGCAGCGTAAATACACGGCCAGGGGACACTGAAGCTTTCTTT. Translating gives CSVNTRPGDTEAFF.

The chain couples TRBV19 to TRBJ2-1; 7 nucleotides line up with TRBD1. Per germline, CDR1 LNHDA and CDR2 SQIVND (reference sequence). With 7 bases clipped from V and 8 bases from J, the junction kept 8 bases outside the gene matches. The CDR3 spans 13 residues. The CDR3: CASTAGGLDEQFF. CDR3 nucleotide sequence: TGTGCCAGTACCGCAGGGGGTCTCGATGAGCAGTTCTTC.

The chain joins TRBV27 to TRBJ2-2, with D tentatively TRBD2 (5 bases). This CDR3 spans 17 amino acids. Looked up from germline, CDR1 is MNHEY and CDR2 is SMNVEV (reference sequence). V lost 6 bases and J 4 bases, leaving 21 bases between the germline ends. CDR3 sequence reads: CASSQEGRGFGTGELFF. DNA of the CDR3: TGTGCCAGCAGCCAAGAGGGTCGGGGATTTGGCACCGGGGAGCTGTTTTTT.

This clonotype was picked up many times. This rearrangement joins TRBV5-6 to TRBJ2-7, with a weak D call TRBD1 (6 bases). This CDR3 comprises 13 residues. The germline V and J ends were trimmed by 0 bases and 5 bases, with 9 bases remaining between them. In germline, CDR1 is SGHDT, CDR2 YYEEEE. This CDR3 is CASSLGTVDEQYF. The CDR3 DNA sequence: TGTGCCAGCAGCTTGGGGACAGTCGACGAGCAGTACTTC.

There are many counts of this clonotype. J is TRBJ2-7 and V is TRBV6-1; 8 bases align to TRBD1. Trimming removed 10 bases from V and 7 bases from J; junction bases left unmatched: 9. The length of the CDR3 is 12 residues. Germline V gene data show CDR1 as MNHNS and CDR2 as SASEGT. CDR3 sequence (DNA): TGTGCCACAGGACAGGGCCTAGGAGAGCAGTACTTC. Translation gives CATGQGLGEQYF.

V and J are TRBV6-2 or TRBV6-3 and TRBJ1-5; no clear D. The CDR3 has 16 residues. Trimming left V 0 bases short and J 2 bases short, with 11 bases between. The V gene's germline CDR1 is MNHEY and CDR2 SVGEGT. The CDR3 sequence: CASSYSSAGGNQPQHF. CDR3 coding DNA: TGTGCCAGCAGTTACTCGTCCGCAGGAGGCAATCAGCCCCAGCATTTT.

The chain carries TRBV12-3 or TRBV12-4 and TRBJ2-3; 8 bases agree with TRBD1. The CDR3 is made up of 17 amino acids. After removal of 3 bases from V and 4 bases from J, the junction contained 12 bases not matched to a gene. CDR3 residues: CASSFVWGQVASDTQYF. In nucleotides, the CDR3 is TGTGCCAGCAGTTTCGTCTGGGGACAGGTAGCCTCAGATACGCAGTATTTT.

The table lists this clonotype with a few counts. The genes are TRBV27 and TRBJ2-1; TRBD2 aligns across 9 bases. This CDR3 region has 16 residues. Looked up from germline, CDR1 is MNHEY and CDR2 is SMNVEV (reference sequence). With 2 bases clipped from V and 8 bases from J, the junction kept 10 bases outside the gene matches. In DNA, the CDR3 is TGTGCCAGCAGTTTAGGGCCGGGACTAGCTGGCGATGAGCAGTTCTTC. Its protein product is CASSLGPGLAGDEQFF.

In this sample, this clonotype turned up many times. The chain uses TRBV6-1 and TRBJ1-1; D may be TRBD1 (6 bases). Germline V gene data show CDR1 as MNHNS and CDR2 as SASEGT. CDR3 length equals 13 residues. The V end lost 10 bases, the J end lost 1 base, and 13 bases lay between the germline ends. The CDR3 region is CAIDLTGNTEAFF. CDR3 sequence (DNA): TGTGCCATCGACCTGACAGGGAACACTGAAGCTTTCTTT.

This clonotype occurred many times. The J gene is TRBJ2-7, the V gene TRBV27, with D perhaps matching TRBD1 (5 bases). Germline lookup yields CDR1 MNHEY and CDR2 SMNVEV (reference sequence). The CDR3 totals 15 residues. Trimming removed 1 base from V and 3 bases from J, with 13 bases in between. The CDR3 sequence is CASSLFPGSDYEQYF. The CDR3 nucleotides read TGTGCCAGCAGTTTATTCCCAGGGTCGGACTACGAGCAGTACTTC.

At least ten counts were recorded for this clonotype. The CDR3 reads CASRRGTGMLRMEGYTF. The CDR3 nucleotides read TGTGCCAGCAGGAGAGGGACAGGCATGTTACGAATGGAGGGCTACACCTTC. The chain is built from TRBV11-2 and TRBJ1-2; 8 bases fit TRBD1. This CDR3 comprises 17 residues. The J segment lost 8 bases and the V segment lost 6 bases, leaving 20 bases of the junction unmatched. Germline V gene sequence: CDR1 SGHAT, CDR2 FQNNGV.

A note on this clonotype: A much larger clonotype is one base distant, so this may be a read error. This chain joins TRBV30 and TRBJ1-5, with a possible D match to TRBD1 (6 bases). The CDR3 contains 13 residues. Trimming took 5 bases from V and 5 from J, leaving 13 bases between them. Germline lookup yields CDR1 GTSNPN and CDR2 SVGIG (reference sequence). This CDR3 is CAWRRGGDQPQHF. CDR3 nucleotides: TGTGCCTGGCGTCGGGGGGGCGATCAGCCCCAGCATTTT.

This clonotype was counted many times. The chain carries TRBV9 and TRBJ2-1; D may be TRBD1 (6 bases). Germline V gene data show CDR1 as SGDLS and CDR2 as YYNGEE. The V end was cut by 3 bases, the J end by 3 bases, with 25 bases between. The CDR3 runs 19 residues. In DNA, the CDR3 is TGTGCCAGCAGCGGTACAGAAAAACAGGGACGGCGGAGCTACAATGAGCAGTTCTTC. Amino acids: CASSGTEKQGRRSYNEQFF.

This clonotype was observed at least ten times. The genes are TRBV18 and TRBJ1-1; no firm D call. CDR3 length: 17 amino acids. Germline CDR1 and CDR2: KGHSH and LQKENI. The V end lost 1 base, the J end lost 2 bases, and 17 bases lay between the germline ends. CDR3 amino acids: CASSPLRLADTNTEAFF. CDR3 bases: TGTGCCAGCTCACCACTCCGGCTGGCCGACACCAACACTGAAGCTTTCTTT.

With regard to this clonotype: The junction departs from the called germline gene at one end, perhaps through a read error. The gene calls are TRBV7-7 and TRBJ2-5; D might be TRBD1 (5 bases). CDR1 is SSHAT and CDR2 is FNYEAQ in the germline V gene (reference sequence). CDR3 length: 14 amino acids. DNA for the CDR3: TGTGCTAGCAGCCCCACCGGAGCAGGGGAGACCCAGTACTTC. Translation: CASSPTGAGETQYF.

This clonotype was counted ten times or more. The chain carries TRBV3-1 and TRBJ2-5; D possibly corresponds to TRBD2 (6 bases). The CDR3 spans 13 residues. The germline gives CDR1 LGHDT, CDR2 YNNKEL (reference sequence). Trimming removed 4 bases from V and 1 base from J, with 7 bases in between. The CDR3 DNA reads as TGTGCCAGCAGCCGAGCGGGCCAAGAGACCCAGTACTTC. This sequence encodes CASSRAGQETQYF.

In its sample, this clonotype was seen many times. The chain recombines TRBV7-9 with TRBJ1-2; D gene unclear. The CDR3 length is 14 residues. From germline, CDR1 is SEHNR and CDR2 FQNEAQ (reference sequence). Deletions cut 5 bases from V and 4 bases from J, with 14 bases between. Here the CDR3 DNA reads TGTGCCAGCAGCCCCCCTATGGGCATCTATGGCTACACCTTC. This translates into CASSPPMGIYGYTF.

This clonotype was counted ten times or more. The rearrangement links TRBV10-3 to TRBJ2-3; TRBD1 matches at 11 bases. Trimming at V came to 2 bases and at J to 5 bases, leaving 6 bases not matched to a gene. Germline CDR1 ENHRY, CDR2 SYGVKD. The CDR3 runs 16 residues. The chain's CDR3 is CAISEPGQGARDTQYF. The CDR3 DNA reads as TGTGCCATCAGTGAGCCTGGACAGGGGGCGAGAGATACGCAGTATTTT.